This T cell receptor beta chain was captured in a study of CD8 T cells in ankylosing spondylitis. The CDR3 covers 15 residues. CDR1 is MDHEN and CDR2 is SYDVKM in the germline V gene. V shed 3 bases, J shed 6 bases, and the junction held 7 bases outside the gene matches. This clonotype was detected only a few times. Its target is not known. Study observations and caveats: Disease-associated clonotypes exhibited CD8+ identity and were relatively infrequent in peripheral blood. Disease-associated clones were reportedly significantly overrepresented in matched ankylosing spondylitis synovial fluid. A TCR beta motif of seven or eight highly homologous variants appeared characteristic of ankylosing spondylitis blood.

TCR beta libraries were made by quantitative 5'-RACE with molecular barcodes. TCRdb itself ran the 5' RACE reads through MiXCR, one entry per CDR3 protein. This repertoire shows 310,000 or so distinct CDR3 sequences, over 15% found once; its top ten account for about 8%. The chain employs TRBV28 and TRBJ2-2; 7 nucleotides line up with TRBD2. Material for sequencing was blood, either unsorted or a sorted T cell fraction (not recorded which). This receptor was obtained from a male donor with ankylosing spondylitis or in good health (not recorded which). The CDR3 DNA reads as TGTGCCAGCAGTTTTTGGGGGGGGTTCGCCGGGGAGCTGTTTTTT. Protein sequence: CASSFWGGFAGELFF.